These T cell receptor beta chains were read from a single sample in a study of OX40 agonist ivuxolimab in advanced cancers. The method was immunoSEQ multiplex PCR; TCRdb's version includes in-frame clones alone and lacks a portion of them. The sample contains about 110,000 clones, 75% to 95% of which appear only once. This sample comprised CD4+ or CD8+ T cells sorted from blood, obtained in a trial of the OX40 agonist ivuxolimab. The receptors derive from an adult with an advanced solid tumor such as melanoma, head and neck, liver or kidney cancer. The CDR3 runs from the conserved cysteine through the conserved F or W. Fields, in order: V gene, clone size, J gene, D gene, CDR3 DNA, CDR3 protein. D genes are given only for firm matches. Expanded clones are given a class, and other clones once, few, many or no size at all.

>TRBV7-2|few|TRBJ1-5|TRBD1
TGTGCCAGCAGCCGGGACAGACATCAGCCCCAGCATTTT
CASSRDRHQPQHF
>TRBV2|.|TRBJ1-5|TRBD1
TGTGCCAGCAGTGGACAGGGCCCTCAGCCCCAGCATTTT
CASSGQGPQPQHF
>TRBV21-1|.|TRBJ1-3|.
TGTGCCAGCAGAAGAGAGGACTCTGGAAACACCATATATTTT
CASRREDSGNTIYF
>TRBV6-1|.|TRBJ2-7|.
TGTGCCAGCAGTGATTCGGGCAGGAGACCCTACGAGCAGTACTTC
CASSDSGRRPYEQYF
>TRBV7-9|.|TRBJ1-2|TRBD1
TGTGCCAGCAGCTCGACAGGGTTTTCGAGTGGCTACACCTTC
CASSSTGFSSGYTF
>TRBV30|few|TRBJ2-5|.
TGTGCCTGGAGTGTACACCAAGAGACCCAGTACTTC
CAWSVHQETQYF
>TRBV6-6|once|TRBJ2-7|.
TGTGCCAGTACCAGGCTCGCGGCCTACGAGCAGTACTTC
CASTRLAAYEQYF
>TRBV5-6|once|TRBJ2-3|.
TGTGCCAGCAGCTTGTTCGGCGGAAGCACAGATACGCAGTATTTT
CASSLFGGSTDTQYF
>TRBV27|.|TRBJ1-1|.
TGTGCCAGCAGTTTCGGTAAGAACACTGAAGCTTTCTTT
CASSFGKNTEAFF
>TRBV29-1|few|TRBJ2-1|TRBD2
TGCAGCGTTGAAGCGGCGGGGGGGCAAAATGAGCAGTTCTTC
CSVEAAGGQNEQFF
>TRBV19|once|TRBJ1-6|.
TGTGCCAGTAGTACCCCAGGGTTTGGGGCCCTCCACTTT
CASSTPGFGALHF
>TRBV6-5|.|TRBJ2-7|TRBD1
TGTGCCAGCAGCCGGGACAGGGCCCACGAGCAGTACTTC
CASSRDRAHEQYF
>TRBV18|.|TRBJ2-2|.
TGTGCCAGCTCACCAGTTTTTCGGGGAAACCTGAACACCGGGGAGCTGTTTTTT
CASSPVFRGNLNTGELFF
>TRBV9|.|TRBJ2-3|TRBD2
TGTGCCAGCAGCGTAAGGACTAGCGGGGGCCACACAGATACGCAGTATTTT
CASSVRTSGGHTDTQYF
>TRBV28|.|TRBJ1-1|.
TGTGCCAGCAGCTTCAACTCGAACACTGAAGCTTTCTTT
CASSFNSNTEAFF
>TRBV2|.|TRBJ2-5|.
TGTGCCAGCAGTGCCAGGCCGGGACCCCGAGAAACCCAGTACTTC
CASSARPGPRETQYF
>TRBV19|.|TRBJ1-1|.
TGTGCCAGTAGTATCCCCGGACAATTTGAAGCTTTCTTT
CASSIPGQFEAFF
>TRBV6-5|.|TRBJ2-7|.
TGTGCCAGCAGTTCCCAAAGCGCACCCTACGAGCAGTACTTC
CASSSQSAPYEQYF
>TRBV6-5|.|TRBJ1-3|TRBD1
TGTGCCAGCAGCCGCGGGGGACAGGGGGTGAACACCATATATTTT
CASSRGGQGVNTIYF
>TRBV18|.|TRBJ2-3|TRBD2
TGTGCCAGCTCGGAGTGGACTAGCGGGGGAATAGATACGCAGTATTTT
CASSEWTSGGIDTQYF
>TRBV6-1|.|TRBJ2-6|TRBD1
TGTGCCAGCAGTGAGGGGACAGGGATTCGGACTGGGGCCAACGTCCTGACTTTC
CASSEGTGIRTGANVLTF
>TRBV10-3|.|TRBJ2-3|.
TGTGCCATCAGTGAGTATCTTGCTGATACGCAGTATTTT
CAISEYLADTQYF
>TRBV6-5|few|TRBJ2-3|TRBD2
TGTGCCAGCAGTTACGTCGCGGGAGGGAGTGATACGCAGTATTTT
CASSYVAGGSDTQYF
>TRBV2|.|TRBJ1-5|.
TGTGCCAGCAGCGACACCGAGAATCAGCCCCAGCATTTT
CASSDTENQPQHF
>TRBV12-5|.|TRBJ2-5|.
TGTGCTAGTGGTTTGGTAAACATGGAGACCCAGTACTTC
CASGLVNMETQYF
>TRBV6-5|.|TRBJ1-4|.
TGTGCCAGCAGTTACGGTGCGATTAATGAAAAACTGTTTTTT
CASSYGAINEKLFF
>TRBV19|once|TRBJ2-1|TRBD2
TGTGCCAGTAGTCCCGGGACTAGCGGGGGGTTCTCCTACAATGAGCAGTTCTTC
CASSPGTSGGFSYNEQFF
>TRBV2|.|TRBJ2-2|.
TGTGCCAGCAAAACAGGGTCCGGGGAGCTGTTTTTT
CASKTGSGELFF
>TRBV19|.|TRBJ1-2|.
TGTGCCAGTAGTTCCGACGGCTACTATGGCTACACCTTC
CASSSDGYYGYTF
>TRBV7-9|.|TRBJ1-1|.
TGTGCCAGCAGCTTCACAGGTTCGGAAGCTTTCTTT
CASSFTGSEAFF
>TRBV5-1|.|TRBJ2-5|.
TGCGCCAGCAGCTTCTCGGAGGGGGAAGAGACCCAGTACTTC
CASSFSEGEETQYF
>TRBV2|once|TRBJ2-1|.
TGTGCCAGCCGCCCGGACCCAGACAATGAGCAGTTCTTC
CASRPDPDNEQFF
>TRBV18|once|TRBJ2-5|TRBD2
TGTGCCAGCTCACCTCGGGCTAGCGGAGGAGAGGAGACCCAGTACTTC
CASSPRASGGEETQYF
>TRBV2|.|TRBJ1-5|.
TGTGCCAGCAGTGATTGGGGGTTCAATCAGCCCCAGCATTTT
CASSDWGFNQPQHF
>TRBV27|.|TRBJ2-5|TRBD2
TGTGCCAGCAGTTTACGGGACAGGGGCAGACTAGCGGGGGTCTGGGAGCAGTACTTC
CASSLRDRGRLAGVWEQYF
>TRBV30|.|TRBJ2-2|TRBD2
TGTGCCCGTCAAGCGGGGTTCGGGAACACCGGGGAGCTGTTTTTT
CARQAGFGNTGELFF
>TRBV6-6|.|TRBJ2-2|.
TGTGCCAGCAGGAAGGGGACCGCGAACACCGGGGAGCTGTTTTTT
CASRKGTANTGELFF
>TRBV14|.|TRBJ1-1|.
TGTGCCAGCAGCCAACCGGGGGTGGTTGGAGCTTTCTTT
CASSQPGVVGAFF
>TRBV9|.|TRBJ2-3|TRBD2
TGTGCCAGCAGCAGAGGACTAGCGGGCTGGACAGATACGCAGTATTTT
CASSRGLAGWTDTQYF
>TRBV6-5|.|TRBJ1-1|.
TGTGCCAGCAGTGTCACGCAGAACACTGAAGCTTTCTTT
CASSVTQNTEAFF
>TRBV11-3|.|TRBJ2-3|TRBD2
TGTGCCAGCAGCTCAGGGACTAGCGGGGGTGGAGATACGCAGTATTTT
CASSSGTSGGGDTQYF
>TRBV6-1|.|TRBJ1-5|.
TGTGCCAGCAGTGCGACGGATAGCAATCAGCCCCAGCATTTT
CASSATDSNQPQHF
>TRBV9|.|TRBJ2-3|.
TGTGCCAGCAGCGTAGGGGGGGCCAGCTCCTCTAGCACAGATACGCAGTATTTT
CASSVGGASSSSTDTQYF